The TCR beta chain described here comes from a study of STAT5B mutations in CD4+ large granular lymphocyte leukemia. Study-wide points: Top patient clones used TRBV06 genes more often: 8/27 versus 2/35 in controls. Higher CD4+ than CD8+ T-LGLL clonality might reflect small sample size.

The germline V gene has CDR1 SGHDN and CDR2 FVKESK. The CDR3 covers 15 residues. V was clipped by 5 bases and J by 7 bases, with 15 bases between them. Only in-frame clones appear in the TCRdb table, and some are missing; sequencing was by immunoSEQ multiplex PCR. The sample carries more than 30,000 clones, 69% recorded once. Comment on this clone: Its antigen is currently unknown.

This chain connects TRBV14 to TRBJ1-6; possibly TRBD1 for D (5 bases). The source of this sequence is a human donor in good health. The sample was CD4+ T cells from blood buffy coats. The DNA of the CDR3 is TGTGCCAGCAGCGCTTGGCCAGGGAACAATTCACCCCTCCACTTT. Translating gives CASSAWPGNNSPLHF.